This is a list of T cell receptor beta chains from one sample in a study of neurological immune-mediated disorders. TCRdb used MiXCR to reprocess the 5' RACE reads, holding one entry per CDR3 protein. The sample yields about 79,000 distinct CDR3 sequences, approximately 14% seen once. Specimen: PBMCs. All receptors derive from a woman in her 50s in good health. CDR3s leave out the opening cysteine and the closing phenylalanine or tryptophan.

TRBV28	ASRKPQGIDWNTGELF
TRBV20-1	SARTVHGGRTDTQY
TRBV5-1	ASSFRTSGTGYGYT
TRBV18	ASSSGEAYGYT
TRBV7-8	ASSPGVRGAMGELF
TRBV5-1	ASSLGVENTEAI
TRBV24-1	ATGRGDGANVLT
TRBV10-3	AISGYQETQY
TRBV5-1	ASSPDPPGANVLT
TRBV7-2	ASSLAATSGSRETQY
TRBV29-1	SVIRQGSSYEQY
TRBV5-1	ASSFGLAGSTGELF
TRBV5-1	ASNHGQSYNEQF
TRBV7-8	ASSLLRVSYGYT
TRBV20-1	SAIEVPDTEAF
TRBV25-1	ASAREGGTDTQY
TRBV24-1	ATGSRDNSYEQY
TRBV12-3/TRBV12-4	ASSLNAGGPNEQF
TRBV2	ASSGAGRNTGELF
TRBV5-6	ASSLRRLGGETQY
TRBV9	ASSVEGFSYEQY
TRBV12-3/TRBV12-4	ASSFDRVNQPQH
TRBV5-1	ASSLSATLGDTQY
TRBV3-1	ASSQVLRDRLLNTEAF
TRBV28	ASSTSERNYYGYT
TRBV5-6	ASSLGQGQGSKAF
TRBV20-1	SALWPANNEQF
TRBV7-9	ASSSTRQYQETQY
TRBV9	APGTASPGSCYT
TRBV12-3/TRBV12-4	ASSLDRHTEAF
TRBV5-1	ASSFKETQY
TRBV12-3/TRBV12-4	ASSRTSGNNEQF
TRBV5-1	ASSLDDSGLGYEQY
TRBV18	ASSPPGGGTSYNEQF
TRBV12-3/TRBV12-4	ASRPEKRGEQF
TRBV20-1	SARDLVKGNTGELF
TRBV7-2	ASSATLAKNIQY
TRBV24-1	ATSGRGAYNEQF
TRBV14	ASSQEQGSFVDTQY
TRBV5-1	ASSLEVGFNNEQF
TRBV15	ATSRGLVGEKLF
TRBV20-1	SARRNEQGGVEQY
TRBV12-3/TRBV12-4	SSSRMENQPQH
TRBV6-5	ASSSQTGGTQY
TRBV20-1	SARLSPQTGSNYGYT
TRBV6-5	ASKRGDISTDTQY
TRBV28	ASSSLGISYEQY
TRBV20-1	SARDLRGEEKLF
TRBV20-1	SARWIRQNTEAF